Only a few counts were recorded for the clone carrying this TCR beta chain. No antigen is known for it. This entry comes from a study of T-cell reconstitution after alpha-beta-depleted transplantation in children. Study-wide points: Reportedly, roughly two months post-transplant, alpha-beta T cells arose from several hundred expanded graft clones. Some patients showed high day-60 TCRbeta diversity, which derived from surviving recipient T cells and thymic progenitors.

A library of TCRbeta sequences, prepared with unique molecular identifiers, was generated. TCRdb re-analysed the PCR reads in MiXCR, keeping a single row per CDR3 protein. This table has just over 200,000 distinct CDR3 sequences, approximately 8% appearing once. Germline V gene lookup returns CDR1 DFQATT and CDR2 SNEGSKA (reference sequence). The CDR3 contains 10 residues. V was trimmed by 7 bases and J by 10 bases, leaving 11 bases between them. The receptor's source is a male patient under 10 years old who had a stem cell transplant for acute myeloid leukemia, so the T cells may come from the graft donor. Sequencing used PBMCs, mostly from graft donor cells, obtained 360 days after TCRalphabeta/CD19-depleted stem cell transplant. This chain joins TRBV20-1 and TRBJ2-1; maybe TRBD2 (6 bases). The CDR3: CSVIREEQFF. The CDR3 DNA sequence: TGCAGTGTAATCCGGGAGGAGCAGTTCTTC.